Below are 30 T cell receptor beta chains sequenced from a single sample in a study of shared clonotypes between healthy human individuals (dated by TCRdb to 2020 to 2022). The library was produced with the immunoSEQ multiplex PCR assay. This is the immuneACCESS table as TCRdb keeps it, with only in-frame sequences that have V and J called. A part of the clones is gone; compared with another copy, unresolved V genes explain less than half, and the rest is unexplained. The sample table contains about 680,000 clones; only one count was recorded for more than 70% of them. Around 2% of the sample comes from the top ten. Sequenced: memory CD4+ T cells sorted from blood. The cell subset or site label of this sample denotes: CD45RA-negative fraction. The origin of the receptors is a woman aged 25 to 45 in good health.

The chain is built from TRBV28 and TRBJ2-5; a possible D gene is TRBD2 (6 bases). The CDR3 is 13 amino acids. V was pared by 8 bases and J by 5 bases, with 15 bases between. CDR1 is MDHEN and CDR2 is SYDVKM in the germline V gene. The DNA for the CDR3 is TGTGCCAGCGGGTCGGCGGGGCGGGAGACCCAGTACTTC. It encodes CASGSAGRETQYF. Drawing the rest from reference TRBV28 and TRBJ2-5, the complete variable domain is DVKVTQSSRYLVKRTGEKVFLECVQDMDHENMFWYRQDPGLGLRLIYFSYDVKMKEKGDIPEGYSVSREKKERFSLILESASTNQTSMYLCASGSAGRETQYFGPGTRLLVL.

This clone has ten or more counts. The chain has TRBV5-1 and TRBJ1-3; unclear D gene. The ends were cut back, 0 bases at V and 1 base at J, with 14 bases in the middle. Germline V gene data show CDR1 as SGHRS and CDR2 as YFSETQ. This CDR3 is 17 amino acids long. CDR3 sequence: CASSLEGNSESGNTIYF. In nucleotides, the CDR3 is TGCGCCAGCAGCTTGGAAGGAAACAGTGAATCTGGAAACACCATATATTTT.

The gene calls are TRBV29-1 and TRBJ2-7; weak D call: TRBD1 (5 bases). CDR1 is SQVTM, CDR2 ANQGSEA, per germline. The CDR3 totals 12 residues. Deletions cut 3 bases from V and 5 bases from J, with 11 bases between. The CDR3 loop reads CSVEEDRNEQYF. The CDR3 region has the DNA TGCAGCGTTGAGGAAGACAGAAACGAGCAGTACTTC.

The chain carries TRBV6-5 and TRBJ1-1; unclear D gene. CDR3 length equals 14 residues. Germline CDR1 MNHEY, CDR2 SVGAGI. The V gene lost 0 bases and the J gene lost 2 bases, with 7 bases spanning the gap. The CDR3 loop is CASSYSRHNTEAFF. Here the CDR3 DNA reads TGTGCCAGCAGTTACTCGCGCCACAACACTGAAGCTTTCTTT.

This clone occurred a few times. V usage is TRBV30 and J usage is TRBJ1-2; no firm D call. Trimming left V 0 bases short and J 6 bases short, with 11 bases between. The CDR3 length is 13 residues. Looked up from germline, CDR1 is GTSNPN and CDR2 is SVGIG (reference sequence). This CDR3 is CAWSVGSPNGYTF. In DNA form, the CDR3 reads TGTGCCTGGAGTGTAGGTTCTCCAAATGGCTACACCTTC.

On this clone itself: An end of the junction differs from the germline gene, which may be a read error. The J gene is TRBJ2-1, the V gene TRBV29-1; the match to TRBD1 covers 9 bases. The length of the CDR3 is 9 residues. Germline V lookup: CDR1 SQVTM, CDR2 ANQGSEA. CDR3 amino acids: CSVDRGLLF. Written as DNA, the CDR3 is TGCAGCGTCGACAGGGGGTTGCTCTTC.

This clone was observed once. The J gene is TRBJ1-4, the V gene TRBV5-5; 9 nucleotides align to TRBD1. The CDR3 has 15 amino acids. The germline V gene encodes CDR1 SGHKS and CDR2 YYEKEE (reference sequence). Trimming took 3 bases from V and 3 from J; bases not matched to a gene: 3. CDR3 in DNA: TGTGCCAGCAGCTGGGGGACAGGGCCTAATGAAAAACTGTTTTTT. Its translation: CASSWGTGPNEKLFF.

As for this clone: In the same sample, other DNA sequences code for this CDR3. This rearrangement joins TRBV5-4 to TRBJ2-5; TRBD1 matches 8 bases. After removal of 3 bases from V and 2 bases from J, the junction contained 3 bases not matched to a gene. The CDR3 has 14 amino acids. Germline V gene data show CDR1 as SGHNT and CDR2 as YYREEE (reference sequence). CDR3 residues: CASSSGTGQETQYF. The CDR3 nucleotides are TGTGCCAGCAGCTCGGGGACAGGTCAAGAGACCCAGTACTTC.

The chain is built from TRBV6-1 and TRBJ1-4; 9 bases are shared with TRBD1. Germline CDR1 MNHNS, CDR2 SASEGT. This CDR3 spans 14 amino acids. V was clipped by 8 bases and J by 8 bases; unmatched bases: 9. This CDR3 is CASWEGTGREKLFF. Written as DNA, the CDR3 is TGTGCCAGCTGGGAGGGGACAGGGCGAGAAAAACTGTTTTTT.

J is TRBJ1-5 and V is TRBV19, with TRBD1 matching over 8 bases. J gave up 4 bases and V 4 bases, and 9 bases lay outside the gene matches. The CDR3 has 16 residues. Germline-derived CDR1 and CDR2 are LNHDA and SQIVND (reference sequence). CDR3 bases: TGTGCCAGTAGTACACAGGCGGGACAGGCAAATCAGCCCCAGCATTTT. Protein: CASSTQAGQANQPQHF.

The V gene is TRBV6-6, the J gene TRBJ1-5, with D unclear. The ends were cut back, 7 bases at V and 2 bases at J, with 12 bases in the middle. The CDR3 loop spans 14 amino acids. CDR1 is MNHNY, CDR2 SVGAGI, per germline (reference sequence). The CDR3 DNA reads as TGTGCCAGCAAGACACCCGAGGGCAATCAGCCCCAGCATTTT. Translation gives CASKTPEGNQPQHF.

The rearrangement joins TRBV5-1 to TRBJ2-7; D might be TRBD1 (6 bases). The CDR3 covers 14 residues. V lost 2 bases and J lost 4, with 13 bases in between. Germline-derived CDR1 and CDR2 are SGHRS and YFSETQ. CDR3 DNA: TGCGCCAGCAGCTTCCGACAGGCCTCTTACGAGCAGTACTTC. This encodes CASSFRQASYEQYF. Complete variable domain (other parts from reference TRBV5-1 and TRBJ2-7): KAGVTQTPRYLIKTRGQQVTLSCSPISGHRSVSWYQQTPGQGLQFLFEYFSETQRNKGNFPGRFSGRQFSNSRSEMNVSTLELGDSALYLCASSFRQASYEQYFGPGTRLTVT.

This chain's CDR3 is CASRNTGNGRNTEAFF. The CDR3 region has the DNA TGTGCCAGTAGAAATACAGGGAATGGGAGGAACACTGAAGCTTTCTTT. The rearrangement links TRBV19 to TRBJ1-1; D may be TRBD1 (6 bases). Trimming shortened V by 6 bases and J by 1 base, and 18 bases separated the two germline ends. This CDR3 region has 16 residues. From germline, CDR1 is LNHDA and CDR2 SQIVND (reference sequence).

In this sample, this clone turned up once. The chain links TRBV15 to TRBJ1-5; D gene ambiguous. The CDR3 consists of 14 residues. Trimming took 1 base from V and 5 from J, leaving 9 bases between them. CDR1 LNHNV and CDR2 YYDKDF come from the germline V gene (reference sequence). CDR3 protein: CATSRVAADQPQHF. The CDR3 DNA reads TGTGCCACCAGCAGAGTTGCAGCAGATCAGCCCCAGCATTTT.

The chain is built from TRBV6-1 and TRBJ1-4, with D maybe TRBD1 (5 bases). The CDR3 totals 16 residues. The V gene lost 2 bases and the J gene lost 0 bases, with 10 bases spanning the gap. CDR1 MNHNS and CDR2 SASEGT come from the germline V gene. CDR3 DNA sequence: TGTGCCAGCAGTGAAATCGGGGCCGCAACTAATGAAAAACTGTTTTTT. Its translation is CASSEIGAATNEKLFF.

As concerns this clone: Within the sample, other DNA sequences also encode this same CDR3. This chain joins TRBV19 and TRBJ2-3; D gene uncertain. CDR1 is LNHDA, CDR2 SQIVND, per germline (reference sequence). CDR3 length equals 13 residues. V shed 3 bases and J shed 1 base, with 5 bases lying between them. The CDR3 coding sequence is TGTGCCAGTAGTATTCAGGGCACAGATACGCAGTATTTT. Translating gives CASSIQGTDTQYF.

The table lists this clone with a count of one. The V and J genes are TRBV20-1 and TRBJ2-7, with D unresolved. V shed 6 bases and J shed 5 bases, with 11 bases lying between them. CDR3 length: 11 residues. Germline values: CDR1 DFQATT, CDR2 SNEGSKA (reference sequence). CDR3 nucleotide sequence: TGCAGTGCCCGGACGGCACACGAGCAGTACTTC. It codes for CSARTAHEQYF.

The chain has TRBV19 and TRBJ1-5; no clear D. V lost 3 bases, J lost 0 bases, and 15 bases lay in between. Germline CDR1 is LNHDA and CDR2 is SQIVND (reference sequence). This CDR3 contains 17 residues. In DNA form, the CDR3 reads TGTGCCAGTAGTATTCTTTTCGCAGCCCTTAGCAATCAGCCCCAGCATTTT. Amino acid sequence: CASSILFAALSNQPQHF. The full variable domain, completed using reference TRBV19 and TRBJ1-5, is DGGITQSPKYLFRKEGQNVTLSCEQNLNHDAMYWYRQDPGQGLRLIYYSQIVNDFQKGDIAEGYSVSREKKESFPLTVTSAQKNPTAFYLCASSILFAALSNQPQHFGDGTRLSIL.

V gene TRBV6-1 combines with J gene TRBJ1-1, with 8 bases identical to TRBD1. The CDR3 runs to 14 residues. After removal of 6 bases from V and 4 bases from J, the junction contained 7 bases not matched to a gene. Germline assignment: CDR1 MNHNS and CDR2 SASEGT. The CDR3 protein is CASSQQGGPTEAFF. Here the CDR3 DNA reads TGTGCCAGCAGCCAACAGGGGGGGCCCACTGAAGCTTTCTTT.

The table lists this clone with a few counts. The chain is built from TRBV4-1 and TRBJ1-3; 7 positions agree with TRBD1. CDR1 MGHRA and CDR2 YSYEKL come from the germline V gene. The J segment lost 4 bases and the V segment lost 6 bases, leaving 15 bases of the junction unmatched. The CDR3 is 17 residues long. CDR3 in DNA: TGCGCCAGCAGTCGCACAGGGGTTCGGGGCATAGGAAACACCATATATTTT. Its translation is CASSRTGVRGIGNTIYF.

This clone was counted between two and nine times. The CDR3 nucleotides are TGTGCCAGCAGCCGCCGCACTAGCGGGAGTGTCAATGAGCAGTTCTTC. It yields the protein CASSRRTSGSVNEQFF. The V and J genes are TRBV4-2 and TRBJ2-1, with TRBD2 matching over 11 bases. CDR3 length: 16 residues. Trimming at V came to 4 bases and at J to 6 bases, leaving 8 bases not matched to a gene. CDR1 is LGHNA, CDR2 YNFKEQ, per germline.

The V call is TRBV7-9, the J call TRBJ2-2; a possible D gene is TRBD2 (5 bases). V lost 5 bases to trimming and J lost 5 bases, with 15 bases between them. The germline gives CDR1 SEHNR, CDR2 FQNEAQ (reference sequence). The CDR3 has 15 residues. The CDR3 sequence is CASSQDSVLTGELFF. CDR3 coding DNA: TGTGCCAGCAGCCAGGACTCGGTTCTTACCGGGGAGCTGTTTTTT.

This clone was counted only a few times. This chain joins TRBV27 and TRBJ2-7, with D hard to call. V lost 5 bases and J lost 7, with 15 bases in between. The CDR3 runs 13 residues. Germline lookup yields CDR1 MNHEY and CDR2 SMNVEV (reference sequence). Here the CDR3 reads CASSQEGLGEQYF. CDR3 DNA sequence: TGTGCCAGCAGTCAGGAAGGGTTGGGGGAGCAGTACTTC.

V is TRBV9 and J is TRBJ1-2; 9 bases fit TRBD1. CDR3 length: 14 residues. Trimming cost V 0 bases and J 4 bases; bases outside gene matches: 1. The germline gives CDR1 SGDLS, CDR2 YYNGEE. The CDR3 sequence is CASSVETGGYGYTF. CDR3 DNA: TGTGCCAGCAGCGTAGAGACAGGGGGCTATGGCTACACCTTC.

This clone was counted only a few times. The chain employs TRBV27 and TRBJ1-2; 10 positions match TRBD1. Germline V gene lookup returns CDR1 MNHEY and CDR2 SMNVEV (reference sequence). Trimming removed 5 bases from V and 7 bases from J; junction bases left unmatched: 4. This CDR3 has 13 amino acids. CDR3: CASSRTGGVGYTF. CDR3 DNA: TGTGCCAGCAGTAGGACAGGGGGGGTTGGCTACACCTTC.

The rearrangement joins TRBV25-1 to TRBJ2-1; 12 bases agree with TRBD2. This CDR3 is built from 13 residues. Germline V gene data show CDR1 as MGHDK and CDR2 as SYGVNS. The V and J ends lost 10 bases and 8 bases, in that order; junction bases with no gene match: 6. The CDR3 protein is CATGLAGSDEQFF. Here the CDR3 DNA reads TGTGCCACCGGACTAGCGGGAAGCGATGAGCAGTTCTTC.

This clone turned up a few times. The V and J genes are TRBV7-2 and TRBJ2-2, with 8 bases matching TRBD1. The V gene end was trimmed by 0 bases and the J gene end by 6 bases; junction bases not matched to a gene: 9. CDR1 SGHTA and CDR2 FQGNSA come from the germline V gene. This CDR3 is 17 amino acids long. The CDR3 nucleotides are TGTGCCAGCAGCTTAGCGCTGGGCAGGGGGCGCTCCGGGGAGCTGTTTTTT. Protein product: CASSLALGRGRSGELFF.

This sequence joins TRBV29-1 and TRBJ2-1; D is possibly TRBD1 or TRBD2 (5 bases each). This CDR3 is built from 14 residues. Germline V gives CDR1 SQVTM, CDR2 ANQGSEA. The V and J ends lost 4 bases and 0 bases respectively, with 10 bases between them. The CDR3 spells CSVGRDHSYNEQFF. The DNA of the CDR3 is TGCAGCGTTGGCCGGGACCACTCCTACAATGAGCAGTTCTTC.

CDR3 amino acids: CASSLRVAWPQHF. As DNA, the CDR3 is TGTGCCAGCAGTCTCCGAGTCGCGTGGCCCCAGCATTTT. This chain uses TRBV27 with TRBJ1-5; the D is unclear. V lost 5 bases to trimming and J lost 9 bases, with 14 bases between them. Germline CDR1 is MNHEY and CDR2 is SMNVEV (reference sequence). The CDR3 covers 13 residues.

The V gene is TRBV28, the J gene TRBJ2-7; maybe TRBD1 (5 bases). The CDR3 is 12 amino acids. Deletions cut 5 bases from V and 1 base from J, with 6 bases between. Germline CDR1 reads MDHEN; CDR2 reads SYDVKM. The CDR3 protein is CASSRGSYEQYF. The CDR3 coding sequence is TGTGCCAGCAGTAGGGGATCCTACGAGCAGTACTTC.